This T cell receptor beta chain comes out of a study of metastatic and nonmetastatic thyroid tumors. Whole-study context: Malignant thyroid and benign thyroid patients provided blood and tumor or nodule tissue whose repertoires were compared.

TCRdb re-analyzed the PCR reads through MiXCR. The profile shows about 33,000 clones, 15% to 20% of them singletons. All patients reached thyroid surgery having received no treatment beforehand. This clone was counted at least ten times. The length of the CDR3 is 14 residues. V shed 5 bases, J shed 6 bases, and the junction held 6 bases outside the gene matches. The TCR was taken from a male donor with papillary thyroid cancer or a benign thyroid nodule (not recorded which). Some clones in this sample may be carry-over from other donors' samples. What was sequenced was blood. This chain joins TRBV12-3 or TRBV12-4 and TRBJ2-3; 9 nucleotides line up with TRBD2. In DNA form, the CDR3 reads TGTGCCAGCAGTCTTAGCGGGAGCATGGATACGCAGTATTTT. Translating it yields CASSLSGSMDTQYF.